Listed below are T cell receptor beta chains from one sample, sequenced in a study of beta chain features in type 1 diabetes. Sequencing was performed with immunoSEQ multiplex PCR; in TCRdb, only in-frame clones are kept and a portion is missing. This table holds tens of thousands of clones, roughly 70% found once. The sequenced sample was Tregs from blood. Every receptor here comes from a woman between 18 and 29 years old with type 1 diabetes. CDR3s include the opening cysteine and the closing phenylalanine or tryptophan. The D gene is left open where the match is weak. Size is stated for part of the rows, as once, few or many counts, or as a class when the clone is expanded.

>TRBJ2-2|few|TRBD1|TRBV4-3
CASSPGLGQGNSGELFF
TGCGCCAGCAGCCCAGGACTGGGACAGGGCAACTCCGGGGAGCTGTTTTTT
>TRBJ1-3|-|-|TRBV4-3
CASSQFPGSGNTIYF
TGCGCCAGCAGCCAATTCCCAGGCTCAGGAAACACCATATATTTT
>TRBJ1-5|once|-|TRBV30
CAWSGSGKQPQHF
TGTGCCTGGAGTGGGAGCGGTAAGCAGCCCCAGCATTTT
>TRBJ2-1|few|TRBD1|TRBV25-1
CASSESLRGPYYNEQFF
TGTGCCAGCAGTGAGAGCCTCAGGGGGCCATACTACAATGAGCAGTTCTTC
>TRBJ1-5|-|-|TRBV18
CASSPGGVDQPQHF
TGTGCCAGCTCACCGGGGGGGGTGGATCAGCCCCAGCATTTT
>TRBJ1-1|-|-|TRBV7-2
CASSLAGAVNTEAFF
TGTGCCAGCAGCTTAGCGGGGGCAGTGAACACTGAAGCTTTCTTT
>TRBJ2-3|few|-|TRBV5-1
CATSSGRSTDTQYF
TGCGCCACATCAAGCGGACGGTCCACAGATACGCAGTATTTT
>TRBJ1-1|once|TRBD1|TRBV19
CASSIAGGNTEAFF
TGTGCCAGTAGTATAGCAGGGGGCAACACTGAAGCTTTCTTT
>TRBJ2-5|few|TRBD2|TRBV5-4
CASSMRGSGRQTQYF
TGTGCCAGCAGCATGCGGGGGAGCGGGAGACAGACCCAGTACTTC
>TRBJ1-1|-|-|TRBV29-1
CSALSRGWDTEAFF
TGCAGCGCCCTCTCCAGGGGATGGGACACTGAAGCTTTCTTT
>TRBJ2-7|-|-|TRBV5-5
CASSLLPGAKPLYEQYF
TGTGCCAGCAGCTTGTTACCTGGGGCCAAACCTCTATACGAGCAGTACTTC
>TRBJ2-7|-|TRBD1|TRBV10-3
CAISESGQEYEQYF
TGTGCCATCAGTGAGTCGGGACAGGAGTACGAGCAGTACTTC
>TRBJ2-2|few|-|TRBV10-3
CAITDTGELFF
TGTGCCATCACTGACACCGGGGAGCTGTTTTTT
>TRBJ2-1|-|TRBD1|TRBV5-1
CASSTGTGDYEQFF
TGCGCCAGCAGCACCGGGACAGGGGACTATGAGCAGTTCTTC
>TRBJ1-5|-|-|TRBV18
CASSGQGGNQPQHF
TGTGCCAGCTCAGGGCAGGGCGGCAATCAGCCTCAGCATTTT
>TRBJ1-1|-|TRBD1|TRBV18
CASSVGTGAATEAFF
TGTGCCAGCTCAGTTGGGACAGGGGCCGCCACTGAAGCTTTCTTT
>TRBJ2-3|-|-|TRBV5-1
CASRDFRGTDTQYF
TGCGCCAGCAGGGACTTCCGGGGCACAGATACGCAGTATTTT
>TRBJ1-3|once|-|TRBV10-1
CASSETGQENTIYF
TGCGCCAGCAGTGAGACGGGACAAGAAAACACCATATATTTT
>TRBJ2-7|-|TRBD2|TRBV10-3
CATRLAGPYEQYF
TGTGCCACCAGACTAGCGGGGCCCTACGAGCAGTACTTC
>TRBJ2-3|few|TRBD2|TRBV7-9
CASSRNMGLATDTQYF
TGTGCCAGCAGCAGAAATATGGGACTAGCAACAGATACGCAGTATTTT
>TRBJ2-1|-|TRBD2|TRBV28
CASSLAGGGEQFF
TGTGCCAGCAGCCTCGCGGGAGGCGGAGAGCAGTTCTTC
>TRBJ2-7|-|TRBD2|TRBV5-1
CASSLAGSSYEQYF
TGCGCCAGCAGCCTAGCGGGGAGCTCCTACGAGCAGTACTTC
>TRBJ2-7|few|-|TRBV6-5
CASSGRRGSYEQYF
TGTGCCAGCAGTGGCCGCAGGGGTTCCTACGAGCAGTACTTC
>TRBJ1-5|-|-|TRBV19
CASHTGLGNQPQHF
TGTGCCAGTCATACGGGGTTAGGCAATCAGCCCCAGCATTTT
>TRBJ1-1|-|-|TRBV5-1
CASSLAGGSNTEAFF
TGCGCCAGCAGCTTGGCGGGGGGGTCGAACACTGAAGCTTTCTTT
>TRBJ1-3|-|TRBD1|TRBV7-9
CASSLVDRGLHTIYF
TGTGCCAGCAGCTTGGTGGACAGGGGGCTGCACACCATATATTTT
>TRBJ2-1|-|TRBD2|TRBV7-2
CASSLGSGSLSYNEQFF
TGTGCCAGCAGCTTAGGGAGCGGGAGTCTCTCCTACAATGAGCAGTTCTTC
>TRBJ2-7|-|TRBD2|TRBV9
CASSVGAGGRYEQYF
TGTGCCAGCAGCGTAGGGGCGGGAGGACGCTACGAGCAGTACTTC
>TRBJ2-7|-|TRBD2|TRBV7-2
CASSFAVTSGVYEQYF
TGTGCCAGCAGCTTCGCCGTGACTAGCGGGGTCTACGAGCAGTACTTC
>TRBJ2-7|-|TRBD2|TRBV4-2
CASSQESLQRDHYEQYF
TGTGCCAGCAGCCAAGAGTCCCTCCAGCGGGACCATTACGAGCAGTACTTC
>TRBJ2-5|-|-|TRBV18
CASSLRQNEETQYF
TGTGCCAGCTCACTTCGACAGAACGAAGAGACCCAGTACTTC
>TRBJ2-5|-|-|TRBV20-1
CSLYDTETQYF
TGCAGTTTGTATGACACCGAGACCCAGTACTTC
>TRBJ1-6|-|TRBD1|TRBV7-2
CASSLYPLDRNSPLHF
TGTGCCAGCAGCTTATACCCGTTGGACAGGAATTCACCCCTCCACTTT